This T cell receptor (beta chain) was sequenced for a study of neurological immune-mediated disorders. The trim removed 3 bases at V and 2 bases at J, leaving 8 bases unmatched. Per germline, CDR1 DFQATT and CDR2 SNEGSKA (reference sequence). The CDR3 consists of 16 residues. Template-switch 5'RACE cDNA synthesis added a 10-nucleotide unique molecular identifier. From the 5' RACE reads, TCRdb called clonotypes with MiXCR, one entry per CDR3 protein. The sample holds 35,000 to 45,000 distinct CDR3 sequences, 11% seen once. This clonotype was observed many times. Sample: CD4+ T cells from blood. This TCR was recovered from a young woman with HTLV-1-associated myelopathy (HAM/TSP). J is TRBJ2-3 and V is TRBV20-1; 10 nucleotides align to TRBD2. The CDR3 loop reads CSASTGTSATTDTQYF. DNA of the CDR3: TGCAGTGCTAGCACCGGGACTAGCGCAACCACAGATACGCAGTATTTT.